This TCR beta chain comes out of a study of CD8 T cells in Susac syndrome. Roughly 0.45 to 1 ug RNA was reverse transcribed with random hexamers. The method of amplification for TCR beta CDR3 was immunoSEQ multiplex PCR, covering 54 Vbeta and 13 Jbeta. MiXCR, applied by TCRdb to the immunoSEQ multiplex PCR reads, yields one record per CDR3 protein. The sample contains about 150,000 distinct CDR3 sequences, about 95% of which appear only once. Study-wide results and caveats: It was acknowledged in the study that the number of individuals who were included in its TCR sequencing and HLA analysis was relatively small.

CDR3 length equals 14 residues. With 5 bases clipped from V and 5 bases from J, the junction kept 7 bases outside the gene matches. Looked up from germline, CDR1 is SNHLY and CDR2 is FYNNEI. TEMRA cells were FACS-enriched, while CD8+ and CD4+ T cells were negatively isolated. As to this clonotype: No antigen is known for it.

This sequence was found in a human donor with multiple sclerosis. Specimen: CD8+ T cells from PBMCs. This chain connects TRBV2 to TRBJ2-5; TRBD2 aligns across 8 bases. CDR3 DNA sequence: TGTGCCAGCAGTACCTCGGGGGGGCAGGAGACCCAGTACTTC. This encodes CASSTSGGQETQYF.